This T cell receptor beta chain was sequenced in a study of T cell repertoires in cytomegalovirus infection. Study as a whole: Alongside well-studied HLA-B-restricted CMV epitopes, recently identified HLA-C-restricted CMV epitopes were also used. A matching HLA type, together with CMV infection, was signaled by public TCR beta signatures.

As concerns this clonotype: Its specificity is unknown. An end of the junction differs from the germline gene, which may be a read error.

TCRdb used MiXCR to reprocess the reads, holding one entry per CDR3 protein. The sample includes about 830,000 distinct CDR3 sequences, 32% of them seen just once. Findings and limits, study-wide: The response measured ex vivo was dominated by TCR beta clonotypes (HLA-C-restricted and CMV-specific).

The CDR3 is 13 residues long. Germline loops: CDR1 SGHDT, CDR2 YYEEEE. The chain couples TRBV5-6 to TRBJ2-1; 12 nucleotides agree with TRBD2. The sample in question was cultured CD8+ T cells from PBMCs, obtained from culture after CMV antigen stimulation. This sequence was found in a human donor in good health (CMV status not recorded). Some clones in this sample may be carry-over from other donors' samples. CDR3 in amino acids: CASSFGTSGYKLF. In DNA form, the CDR3 reads TGTGCCAGCAGCTTCGGGACTAGCGGGTATAAGCTCTTC.